This TCR beta chain stems from a study of blood T cell repertoires in COVID-19. Study-wide background: Collection of acute and convalescent COVID-19 samples took place in the United States, Italy and Spain. PBMCs, B-cell-depleted T cells, or T cells were the source of the cDNA or gDNA that made up the material.

The CDR3 totals 14 residues. V was pared by 1 base and J by 10 bases, with 16 bases between. The germline CDR1 and CDR2 sequences are LGHNA and YSLEER. This clone was counted between two and nine times. Authors' processing steps: Using reference gene primer amplification, nucleated cell counts were estimated. The assay was immunoSEQ multiplex PCR, and TCRdb's table has in-frame clones only and misses some. That table gives V, J and clone size, and the DNA gave D and trimming. The data hold 88,000 or so clones, with 80% to 90% observed a single time. The chain uses TRBV4-3 and TRBJ1-1, with D perhaps matching TRBD1 (5 bases). This receptor was obtained from a man in his 60s with acute or convalescent COVID-19. Material for sequencing was peripheral blood. The CDR3 sequence: CASSQGQGSSRAFF. CDR3 DNA: TGCGCCAGCAGCCAAGGGCAGGGTTCAAGTCGAGCTTTCTTT.